Shown below are 12 T cell receptor beta chains from a single sample sequenced in a study of cytomegalovirus exposure and HLA in healthy donors. It was with 60 Vbeta and 13 Jbeta primers that the PCR ran. Libraries were prepared by immunoSEQ multiplex PCR; TCRdb keeps only in-frame clonotypes and omits some of them. Of about 34,000 clones in the sample, approximately 87% were seen once. What was sequenced was PBMCs. The receptors were gathered from a boy younger than 18 in good health and CMV-seronegative.

The chain combines TRBV29-1 with TRBJ1-2; TRBD1 agrees at 8 bases. Unmatched junction bases numbered 6, after V lost 1 base and J lost 8 bases. CDR1 and CDR2 from the germline V gene are SQVTM and ANQGSEA. The CDR3 has 13 amino acids. The DNA for the CDR3 is TGCAGCGTTGAAGCCGGACAGGGAAAAGGCTACACCTTC. It is translated as CSVEAGQGKGYTF.

The chain is built from TRBV9 and TRBJ2-1; 10 positions match TRBD2. From germline, CDR1 is SGDLS and CDR2 YYNGEE. The CDR3 is 15 amino acids. The V and J ends lost 4 bases and 2 bases, in that order; junction bases with no gene match: 3. CDR3 DNA: TGTGCCAGCAGCACTACTAGCGGGGCCTACAATGAGCAGTTCTTC. Amino acids: CASSTTSGAYNEQFF.

The V gene is TRBV6-1, the J gene TRBJ1-1, with TRBD1 matching over 7 bases. Germline trimming cut 4 bases from V and 1 base from J; bases unmatched to any gene: 3. Germline V gives CDR1 MNHNS, CDR2 SASEGT. This CDR3 region has 14 residues. CDR3 in DNA: TGTGCCAGCAGTGCCCGACAGGGGAACACTGAAGCTTTCTTT. Residues: CASSARQGNTEAFF.

This rearrangement joins TRBV4-3 to TRBJ2-4; 10 bases are a match to TRBD1. This CDR3 spans 17 amino acids. V was pared by 0 bases and J by 8 bases, with 10 bases of the junction left unmatched. Germline CDR1 reads LGHNA; CDR2 reads YSLEER. CDR3 sequence (DNA): TGCGCCAGCAGCCAAGATTCCCGTAGACAGGGGGCTCACATTCAGTACTTC. This gives the protein CASSQDSRRQGAHIQYF.

J is TRBJ2-7 and V is TRBV28; 13 nucleotides line up with TRBD2. Looked up from germline, CDR1 is MDHEN and CDR2 is SYDVKM. The junction had 4 bases not matched to a gene; V was cut back by 5 bases and J by 0 bases. This CDR3 comprises 16 residues. CDR3 DNA sequence: TGTGCCAGCAGTCCGTGGACTAGCGGGAGCTCCTACGAGCAGTACTTC. Its translation: CASSPWTSGSSYEQYF. The full variable domain, its missing parts supplied by reference TRBV28 and TRBJ2-7, is DVKVTQSSRYLVKRTGEKVFLECVQDMDHENMFWYRQDPGLGLRLIYFSYDVKMKEKGDIPEGYSVSREKKERFSLILESASTNQTSMYLCASSPWTSGSSYEQYFGPGTRLTVT.

The gene calls are TRBV6-4 and TRBJ2-1; 13 nucleotides line up with TRBD2. The ends lost 10 bases at V and 4 bases at J; junction bases unmatched: 7. From germline, CDR1 is MRHNA and CDR2 SNTAGT. This CDR3 is 15 amino acids long. CDR3 residues: CATKTGLAGYNEQFF. CDR3 nucleotides: TGTGCCACCAAAACGGGACTAGCGGGGTACAATGAGCAGTTCTTC.

This chain links TRBV19 with TRBJ2-7; TRBD1 is a possible D gene (6 bases). The CDR3 is 14 amino acids. Trimming pared 5 bases from V and 6 bases from J, leaving 17 bases between. The V gene's germline CDR1 is LNHDA and CDR2 SQIVND (reference sequence). Here the CDR3 reads CASSPGAGPGEQYF. CDR3 DNA: TGTGCCAGTAGTCCAGGGGCAGGGCCGGGCGAGCAGTACTTC.

This chain uses TRBV19 with TRBJ1-5; D gene ambiguous. The CDR3 is 17 residues long. The V gene lost 3 bases and the J gene lost 4 bases, with 19 bases spanning the gap. Looked up from germline, CDR1 is LNHDA and CDR2 is SQIVND (reference sequence). In nucleotides, the CDR3 is TGTGCCAGTAGTATGCGGTGGCGGCTCGAACTAAATCAGCCCCAGCATTTT. Protein: CASSMRWRLELNQPQHF.

This rearrangement joins TRBV7-9 to TRBJ1-1, with TRBD1 as a possible D gene (5 bases). The CDR3 is made up of 12 amino acids. V dropped 5 bases and J dropped 5 bases, with 9 bases sitting between them. Germline V gene lookup returns CDR1 SEHNR and CDR2 FQNEAQ (reference sequence). CDR3 sequence reads: CASSRGGTEAFF. The CDR3 bases are TGTGCCAGCAGCCGCGGGGGGACTGAAGCTTTCTTT.

The rearrangement joins TRBV7-6 to TRBJ2-3; no clear D. There are 13 residues in the CDR3. Germline CDR1 reads SGHVS; CDR2 reads FNYEAQ. V lost 5 bases, J lost 3 bases, and 9 bases lay in between. The CDR3 protein is CASSDTVTDTQYF. The DNA of the CDR3 is TGTGCCAGCAGCGACACGGTAACAGATACGCAGTATTTT. Together with reference TRBV7-6 and TRBJ2-3, the CDR3 gives the full variable domain: GAGVSQSPRYKVTKRGQDVALRCDPISGHVSLYWYRQALGQGPEFLTYFNYEAQQDKSGLPNDRFSAERPEGSISTLTIQRTEQRDSAMYRCASSDTVTDTQYFGPGTRLTVL.

In its sample, this clone was seen a few times. J is TRBJ1-2 and V is TRBV19, with D hard to call. Germline V gives CDR1 LNHDA, CDR2 SQIVND (reference sequence). The ends were cut back, 3 bases at V and 6 bases at J, with 20 bases in the middle. The CDR3 loop spans 16 amino acids. DNA of the CDR3: TGTGCCAGTAGTATTAGATATACGCACCCAGGCGATGGCTACACCTTC. Translation gives CASSIRYTHPGDGYTF.

This rearrangement joins TRBV15 to TRBJ2-2; weak D call: TRBD2 (6 bases). This CDR3 contains 15 residues. The V gene's germline CDR1 is LNHNV and CDR2 YYDKDF (reference sequence). The V end was cut by 3 bases, the J end by 4 bases, with 12 bases between. CDR3 amino acids: CATSSNREPTGELFF. In DNA, the CDR3 is TGTGCCACCAGCAGTAACCGGGAGCCCACCGGGGAGCTGTTTTTT.